This passage covers 4 T cell receptor beta chains from one sample sequenced in a study of cytomegalovirus exposure and HLA in healthy donors. The PCR ran on 60 Vbeta and 13 Jbeta primers. Only in-frame clones appear in the TCRdb table, and some are missing; sequencing was by immunoSEQ multiplex PCR. The table shows about 150,000 clones, with around three quarters occurring only once. The source material was PBMCs. These receptors originate from a man younger than 45 in good health.

This chain joins TRBV2 and TRBJ2-5, with D tentatively TRBD1 (6 bases). Germline CDR1 is SNHLY and CDR2 is FYNNEI. The CDR3 totals 13 residues. The V gene lost 5 bases and the J gene lost 7 bases, with 14 bases spanning the gap. The CDR3 loop reads CASSYYRVGTQYF. The CDR3 DNA follows: TGTGCCAGCAGTTACTACAGGGTAGGGACCCAGTACTTC.

The genes are TRBV6-5 and TRBJ1-2; D gene ambiguous. Looked up from germline, CDR1 is MNHEY and CDR2 is SVGAGI. Trimming removed 6 bases from V and 6 bases from J, with 14 bases in between. The CDR3 runs to 13 residues. CDR3 protein: CASSTRGSNGYTF. In DNA form, the CDR3 reads TGTGCCAGCAGCACCCGGGGATCGAATGGCTACACCTTC.

This clone was detected a few times. The chain is built from TRBV18 and TRBJ1-6; D not certain. The V end was cut by 3 bases, the J end by 5 bases, with 14 bases between. CDR3 size: 16 residues. Per germline, CDR1 KGHSH and CDR2 LQKENI. CDR3 loop: CASSPPQSTDNSPLHF. DNA of the CDR3: TGTGCCAGCTCACCGCCTCAAAGCACAGATAATTCACCCCTCCACTTT.

This chain links TRBV9 with TRBJ2-5; D not certain. CDR1 and CDR2 (germline): SGDLS, YYNGEE. The CDR3 spans 15 residues. V was shortened by 0 bases and J by 4 bases, with 13 bases between the two germline ends. The CDR3 DNA sequence: TGTGCCAGCAGCGTAGCCAGTACCTTTGGAGAGACCCAGTACTTC. This sequence encodes CASSVASTFGETQYF. Combining the CDR3 with reference TRBV9 and TRBJ2-5 gives the whole variable domain DSGVTQTPKHLITATGQRVTLRCSPRSGDLSVYWYQQSLDQGLQFLIQYYNGEERAKGNILERFSAQQFPDLHSELNLSSLELGDSALYFCASSVASTFGETQYFGPGTRLLVL.